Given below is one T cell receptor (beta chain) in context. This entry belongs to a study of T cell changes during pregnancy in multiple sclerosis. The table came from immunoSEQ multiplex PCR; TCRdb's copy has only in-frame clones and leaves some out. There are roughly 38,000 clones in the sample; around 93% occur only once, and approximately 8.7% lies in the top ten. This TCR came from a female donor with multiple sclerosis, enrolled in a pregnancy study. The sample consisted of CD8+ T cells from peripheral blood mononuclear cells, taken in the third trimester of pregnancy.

Here the CDR3 reads CASSLGGPGELFF. CDR3 nucleotides: TGTGCCAGCAGTTTGGGGGGACCCGGGGAGCTGTTTTTT. V and J are TRBV27 and TRBJ2-2, with D possibly being TRBD2 (6 bases). V was pared by 3 bases and J by 6 bases, with 8 bases between. Germline V CDR1 and CDR2: MNHEY, SMNVEV (reference sequence). This CDR3 is built from 13 residues.